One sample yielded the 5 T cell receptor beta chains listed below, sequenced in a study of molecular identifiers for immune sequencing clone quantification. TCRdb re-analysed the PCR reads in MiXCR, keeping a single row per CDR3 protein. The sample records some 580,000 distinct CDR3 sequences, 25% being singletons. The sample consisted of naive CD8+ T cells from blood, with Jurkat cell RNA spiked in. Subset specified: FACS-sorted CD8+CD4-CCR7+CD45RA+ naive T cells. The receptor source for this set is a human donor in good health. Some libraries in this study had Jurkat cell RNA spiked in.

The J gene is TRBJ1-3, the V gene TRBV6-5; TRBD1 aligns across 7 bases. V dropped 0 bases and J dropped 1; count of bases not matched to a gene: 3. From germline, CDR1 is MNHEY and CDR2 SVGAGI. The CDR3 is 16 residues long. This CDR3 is CASSYSLTGSGNTIYF. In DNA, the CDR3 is TGTGCCAGCAGTTACTCGCTGACAGGGTCTGGAAACACCATATATTTT.

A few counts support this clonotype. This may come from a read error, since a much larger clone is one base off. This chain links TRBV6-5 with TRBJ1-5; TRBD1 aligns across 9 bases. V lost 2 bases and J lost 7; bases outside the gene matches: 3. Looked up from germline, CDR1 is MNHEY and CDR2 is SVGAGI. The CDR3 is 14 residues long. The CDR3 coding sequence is TGTGCCAGCAGTTACGAAACAGGGGGCCAGCCCCAGCATTTT. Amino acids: CASSYETGGQPQHF.

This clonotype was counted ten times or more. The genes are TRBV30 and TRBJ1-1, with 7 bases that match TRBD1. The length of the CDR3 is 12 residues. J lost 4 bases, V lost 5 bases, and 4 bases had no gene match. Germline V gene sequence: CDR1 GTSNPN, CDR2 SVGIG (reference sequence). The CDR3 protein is CAWDRATTEAFF. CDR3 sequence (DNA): TGTGCCTGGGACAGGGCGACCACTGAAGCTTTCTTT.

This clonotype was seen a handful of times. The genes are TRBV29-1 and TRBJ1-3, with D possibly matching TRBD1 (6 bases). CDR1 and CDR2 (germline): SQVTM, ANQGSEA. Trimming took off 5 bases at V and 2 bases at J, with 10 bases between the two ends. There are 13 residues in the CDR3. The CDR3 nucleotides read TGCAGCGTTAGGACAGATCCTGGAAACACCATATATTTT. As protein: CSVRTDPGNTIYF.

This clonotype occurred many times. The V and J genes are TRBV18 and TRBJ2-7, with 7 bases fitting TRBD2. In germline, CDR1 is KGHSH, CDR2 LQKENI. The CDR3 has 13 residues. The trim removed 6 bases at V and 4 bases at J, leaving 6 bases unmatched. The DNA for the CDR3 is TGTGCCAGCTCCGTCAGCGGGGAATACGAGCAGTACTTC. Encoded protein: CASSVSGEYEQYF.